Listed below are T cell receptor beta chains from one sample, sequenced in a study of blood T cell repertoires in COVID-19. The assay was immunoSEQ multiplex PCR, and TCRdb's table has in-frame clones only and misses some. Of approximately 50,000 clones listed, roughly nine tenths were seen once; the top ten hold 5.5% to 7.5%. The material sequenced was peripheral blood. Receptor source: a man in his forties or fifties with acute or convalescent COVID-19. CDR3s include the opening cysteine and the closing phenylalanine or tryptophan. The order of the fields is J gene, clone size, V gene, D gene, CDR3 protein, CDR3 DNA. D genes are given only for firm matches. Clone size is given for some rows only: seen once, a few or many times, or a class if the clone is expanded.

j_gene: TRBJ1-6; abundance: .; v_gene: TRBV5-1; d_gene: .; CDR3aa: CASSTPGSNSPLHF; CDR3nt: TGCGCCAGCAGCACTCCGGGTTCAAATTCACCCCTCCACTTT
j_gene: TRBJ2-1; abundance: .; v_gene: TRBV25-1; d_gene: TRBD2; CDR3aa: CASTLGLAGGKDEQFF; CDR3nt: TGTGCCAGCACCCTTGGTCTAGCGGGAGGGAAGGATGAGCAGTTCTTC
j_gene: TRBJ2-3; abundance: .; v_gene: TRBV30; d_gene: .; CDR3aa: CAWSVSRFTDTQYF; CDR3nt: TGTGCCTGGAGTGTATCCAGGTTCACAGATACGCAGTATTTT
j_gene: TRBJ2-1; abundance: .; v_gene: TRBV6-2/TRBV6-3; d_gene: TRBD2; CDR3aa: CASSDPGLAGAYNEQFF; CDR3nt: TGTGCCAGCAGTGACCCGGGACTAGCGGGGGCTTACAATGAGCAGTTCTTC
j_gene: TRBJ1-1; abundance: .; v_gene: TRBV11-2; d_gene: .; CDR3aa: CASSLDLDRKTFEAFF; CDR3nt: TGTGCCAGCAGCTTAGATCTGGACAGAAAAACCTTTGAAGCTTTCTTT
j_gene: TRBJ2-7; abundance: .; v_gene: TRBV7-6; d_gene: .; CDR3aa: CASSLVQGGVSGEQYF; CDR3nt: TGTGCCAGCAGCTTAGTTCAAGGTGGCGTTTCGGGCGAGCAGTACTTC
j_gene: TRBJ1-2; abundance: .; v_gene: TRBV27; d_gene: .; CDR3aa: CASSPKGWMSYGYTF; CDR3nt: TGTGCCAGCAGCCCGAAGGGGTGGATGAGCTATGGCTACACCTTC
j_gene: TRBJ1-5; abundance: .; v_gene: TRBV9; d_gene: .; CDR3aa: CASSVESGNQPQHF; CDR3nt: TGTGCCAGCAGCGTAGAATCGGGCAATCAGCCCCAGCATTTT
j_gene: TRBJ2-2; abundance: .; v_gene: TRBV9; d_gene: TRBD2; CDR3aa: CASSALAASNTGELFF; CDR3nt: TGTGCCAGCAGCGCACTAGCGGCCTCGAACACCGGGGAGCTGTTTTTT
j_gene: TRBJ2-4; abundance: .; v_gene: TRBV15; d_gene: .; CDR3aa: CATSRGKGETKNIQYF; CDR3nt: TGTGCCACCAGCAGAGGCAAAGGGGAAACCAAAAACATTCAGTACTTC
j_gene: TRBJ1-3; abundance: .; v_gene: TRBV15; d_gene: TRBD1; CDR3aa: CATSRGDRGPGNTIYF; CDR3nt: TGTGCCACCAGCAGAGGGGACAGGGGGCCAGGAAACACCATATATTTT
j_gene: TRBJ2-7; abundance: .; v_gene: TRBV19; d_gene: TRBD1; CDR3aa: CASSISGQGASYEQYF; CDR3nt: TGTGCCAGTAGTATATCTGGACAGGGGGCCTCCTACGAGCAGTACTTC
j_gene: TRBJ1-1; abundance: .; v_gene: TRBV12-3/TRBV12-4; d_gene: TRBD1; CDR3aa: CASSVQGAPEAFF; CDR3nt: TGTGCCAGCAGTGTACAGGGGGCGCCTGAAGCTTTCTTT
j_gene: TRBJ2-1; abundance: once; v_gene: TRBV11-3; d_gene: .; CDR3aa: CASSLGLRGGSYNEQFF; CDR3nt: TGTGCCAGCAGCTTAGGGTTGCGGGGAGGCTCCTACAATGAGCAGTTCTTC
j_gene: TRBJ2-2; abundance: .; v_gene: TRBV4-3; d_gene: .; CDR3aa: CASSQKRVAENTGELFF; CDR3nt: TGCGCCAGCAGCCAAAAGCGGGTAGCTGAGAACACCGGGGAGCTGTTTTTT
j_gene: TRBJ1-1; abundance: .; v_gene: TRBV24-1; d_gene: TRBD1; CDR3aa: CATSPGQGDTEAFF; CDR3nt: TGTGCCACCAGCCCGGGACAGGGGGACACTGAAGCTTTCTTT
j_gene: TRBJ2-3; abundance: .; v_gene: TRBV28; d_gene: TRBD1; CDR3aa: CASSQGGQGTDTQYF; CDR3nt: TGTGCCAGCAGTCAGGGGGGACAGGGAACAGATACGCAGTATTTT
j_gene: TRBJ1-5; abundance: few; v_gene: TRBV19; d_gene: TRBD1; CDR3aa: CASSIRDRGYNQPQHF; CDR3nt: TGTGCCAGTAGTATTAGGGACAGGGGGTACAATCAGCCCCAGCATTTT
j_gene: TRBJ2-7; abundance: once; v_gene: TRBV5-4; d_gene: TRBD2; CDR3aa: CATTTGTSGSKFSYEQYF; CDR3nt: TGTGCCACCACGACCGGGACTAGCGGGAGCAAATTCTCCTACGAGCAGTACTTC
j_gene: TRBJ2-7; abundance: once; v_gene: TRBV10-3; d_gene: .; CDR3aa: CAISHNVHEQYF; CDR3nt: TGTGCCATCAGCCACAATGTGCACGAGCAGTACTTC
j_gene: TRBJ1-4; abundance: .; v_gene: TRBV7-8; d_gene: .; CDR3aa: CASSLASGVPAEKLFF; CDR3nt: TGTGCCAGCAGCTTAGCGAGCGGGGTTCCTGCTGAAAAACTGTTTTTT
j_gene: TRBJ1-1; abundance: .; v_gene: TRBV5-6; d_gene: TRBD1; CDR3aa: CASNRRGRGTEAFF; CDR3nt: TGTGCCAGCAACAGAAGGGGGCGAGGCACTGAAGCTTTCTTT
j_gene: TRBJ2-7; abundance: few; v_gene: TRBV27; d_gene: .; CDR3aa: CASSSLQGSGEQYF; CDR3nt: TGTGCCAGCAGTTCTTTACAGGGCTCGGGGGAGCAGTACTTC
j_gene: TRBJ2-1; abundance: .; v_gene: TRBV24-1; d_gene: .; CDR3aa: CATSAYRDRDNEQFF; CDR3nt: TGTGCCACCAGTGCCTACAGGGATCGGGACAATGAGCAGTTCTTC
j_gene: TRBJ2-1; abundance: once; v_gene: TRBV11-2; d_gene: .; CDR3aa: CASSLDLEGYNEQFF; CDR3nt: TGTGCCAGCAGCTTAGATCTTGAGGGATACAATGAGCAGTTCTTC
j_gene: TRBJ1-2; abundance: .; v_gene: TRBV19; d_gene: .; CDR3aa: CASSSLNYGYTF; CDR3nt: TGTGCCAGTAGTTCCCTTAACTATGGCTACACCTTC
j_gene: TRBJ2-7; abundance: .; v_gene: TRBV6-5; d_gene: TRBD2; CDR3aa: CASSPRGSGILEQYF; CDR3nt: TGTGCCAGCAGTCCGCGGGGTAGCGGGATTCTCGAGCAGTACTTC
j_gene: TRBJ1-2; abundance: .; v_gene: TRBV5-5; d_gene: TRBD1; CDR3aa: CASSWDSSNYGYTF; CDR3nt: TGTGCCAGCAGCTGGGACAGTTCTAACTATGGCTACACCTTC
j_gene: TRBJ2-1; abundance: .; v_gene: TRBV6-5; d_gene: TRBD2; CDR3aa: CASSFWREGGNEQFF; CDR3nt: TGTGCCAGCAGTTTTTGGCGGGAGGGAGGCAATGAGCAGTTCTTC
j_gene: TRBJ1-1; abundance: .; v_gene: TRBV3-1/TRBV3-2; d_gene: .; CDR3aa: CASSQDEGGAEAFF; CDR3nt: TGTGCCAGCAGCCAAGACGAAGGGGGGGCTGAAGCTTTCTTT
j_gene: TRBJ2-5; abundance: .; v_gene: TRBV4-2; d_gene: TRBD1; CDR3aa: CASSRLGTGSETQYF; CDR3nt: TGTGCCAGCAGCCGCCTGGGGACAGGGTCGGAGACCCAGTACTTC
j_gene: TRBJ2-7; abundance: .; v_gene: TRBV6-6; d_gene: .; CDR3aa: CASSYSSGGYEQYF; CDR3nt: TGTGCCAGCAGTTACTCGAGCGGCGGCTACGAGCAGTACTTC